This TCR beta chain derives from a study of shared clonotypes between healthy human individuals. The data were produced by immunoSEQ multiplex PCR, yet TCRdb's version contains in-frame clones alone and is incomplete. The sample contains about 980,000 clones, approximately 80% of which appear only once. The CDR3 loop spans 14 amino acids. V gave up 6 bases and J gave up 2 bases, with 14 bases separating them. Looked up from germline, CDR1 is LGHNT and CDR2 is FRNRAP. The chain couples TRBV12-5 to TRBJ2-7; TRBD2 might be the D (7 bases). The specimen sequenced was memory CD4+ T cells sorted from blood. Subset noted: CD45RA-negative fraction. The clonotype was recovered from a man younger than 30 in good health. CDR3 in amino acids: CASGPAGHPYEQYF. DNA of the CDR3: TGTGCTAGTGGGCCAGCGGGACACCCCTACGAGCAGTACTTC.